A selection of T cell receptor beta chains follows, all from one sample in a study of identical twins. TCRdb called the 5' RACE reads again in MiXCR, with one record for every CDR3 protein. The sample includes 350,000 or so distinct CDR3 sequences, 7% to 9.5% of them seen just once. The sample was naive T cells sorted from blood. These receptors were obtained from a woman between 45 and 60 years old in good health. The CDR3 runs from the conserved cysteine through the conserved F or W. Each record gives: V gene, D gene, clone size, J gene, CDR3 protein, CDR3 DNA. D genes are given only for firm matches. Clone size is not always given. Where it is, it says once, few, many or a class for expanded clones.

TRBV7-9,.,few,TRBJ2-3,CASSLDWTETGVQLSDTQYF,TGTGCCAGCAGCTTAGACTGGACAGAAACGGGAGTTCAGTTGTCTGATACGCAGTATTTT
TRBV20-1,TRBD1,.,TRBJ1-5,CSAKQGRDQPQHF,TGCAGTGCAAAACAGGGGAGGGATCAGCCCCAGCATTTT
TRBV20-1,.,few,TRBJ2-1,CSASRGENEQFF,TGCAGTGCTAGTAGGGGGGAGAATGAGCAGTTCTTC
TRBV24-1,.,.,TRBJ2-1,CATMESSYNEQFF,TGTGCCACCATGGAAAGCTCCTACAATGAGCAGTTCTTC
TRBV5-6,TRBD2,.,TRBJ2-3,CASSFPGTRSTDTQYF,TGTGCCAGCAGCTTCCCCGGGACTAGATCCACAGATACGCAGTATTTT
TRBV5-1,TRBD1,.,TRBJ2-5,CASSSEGQDGETQYF,TGCGCCAGCAGCTCGGAGGGACAGGATGGGGAGACCCAGTACTTC
TRBV19,TRBD1,.,TRBJ2-4,CASSMTGKNIQYF,TGTGCCAGTAGTATGACAGGGAAAAACATTCAGTACTTC
TRBV29-1,.,many,TRBJ2-1,CSAIQGSYNEQFF,TGCAGCGCCATACAGGGCTCCTACAATGAGCAGTTCTTC
TRBV5-1,.,few,TRBJ2-3,CASTLIGPDTQYF,TGCGCCAGCACCCTGATCGGACCAGATACGCAGTATTTT
TRBV6-5,TRBD2,.,TRBJ2-5,CASSYSAGGQETQYF,TGTGCCAGCAGTTACTCTGCGGGAGGGCAAGAGACCCAGTACTTC